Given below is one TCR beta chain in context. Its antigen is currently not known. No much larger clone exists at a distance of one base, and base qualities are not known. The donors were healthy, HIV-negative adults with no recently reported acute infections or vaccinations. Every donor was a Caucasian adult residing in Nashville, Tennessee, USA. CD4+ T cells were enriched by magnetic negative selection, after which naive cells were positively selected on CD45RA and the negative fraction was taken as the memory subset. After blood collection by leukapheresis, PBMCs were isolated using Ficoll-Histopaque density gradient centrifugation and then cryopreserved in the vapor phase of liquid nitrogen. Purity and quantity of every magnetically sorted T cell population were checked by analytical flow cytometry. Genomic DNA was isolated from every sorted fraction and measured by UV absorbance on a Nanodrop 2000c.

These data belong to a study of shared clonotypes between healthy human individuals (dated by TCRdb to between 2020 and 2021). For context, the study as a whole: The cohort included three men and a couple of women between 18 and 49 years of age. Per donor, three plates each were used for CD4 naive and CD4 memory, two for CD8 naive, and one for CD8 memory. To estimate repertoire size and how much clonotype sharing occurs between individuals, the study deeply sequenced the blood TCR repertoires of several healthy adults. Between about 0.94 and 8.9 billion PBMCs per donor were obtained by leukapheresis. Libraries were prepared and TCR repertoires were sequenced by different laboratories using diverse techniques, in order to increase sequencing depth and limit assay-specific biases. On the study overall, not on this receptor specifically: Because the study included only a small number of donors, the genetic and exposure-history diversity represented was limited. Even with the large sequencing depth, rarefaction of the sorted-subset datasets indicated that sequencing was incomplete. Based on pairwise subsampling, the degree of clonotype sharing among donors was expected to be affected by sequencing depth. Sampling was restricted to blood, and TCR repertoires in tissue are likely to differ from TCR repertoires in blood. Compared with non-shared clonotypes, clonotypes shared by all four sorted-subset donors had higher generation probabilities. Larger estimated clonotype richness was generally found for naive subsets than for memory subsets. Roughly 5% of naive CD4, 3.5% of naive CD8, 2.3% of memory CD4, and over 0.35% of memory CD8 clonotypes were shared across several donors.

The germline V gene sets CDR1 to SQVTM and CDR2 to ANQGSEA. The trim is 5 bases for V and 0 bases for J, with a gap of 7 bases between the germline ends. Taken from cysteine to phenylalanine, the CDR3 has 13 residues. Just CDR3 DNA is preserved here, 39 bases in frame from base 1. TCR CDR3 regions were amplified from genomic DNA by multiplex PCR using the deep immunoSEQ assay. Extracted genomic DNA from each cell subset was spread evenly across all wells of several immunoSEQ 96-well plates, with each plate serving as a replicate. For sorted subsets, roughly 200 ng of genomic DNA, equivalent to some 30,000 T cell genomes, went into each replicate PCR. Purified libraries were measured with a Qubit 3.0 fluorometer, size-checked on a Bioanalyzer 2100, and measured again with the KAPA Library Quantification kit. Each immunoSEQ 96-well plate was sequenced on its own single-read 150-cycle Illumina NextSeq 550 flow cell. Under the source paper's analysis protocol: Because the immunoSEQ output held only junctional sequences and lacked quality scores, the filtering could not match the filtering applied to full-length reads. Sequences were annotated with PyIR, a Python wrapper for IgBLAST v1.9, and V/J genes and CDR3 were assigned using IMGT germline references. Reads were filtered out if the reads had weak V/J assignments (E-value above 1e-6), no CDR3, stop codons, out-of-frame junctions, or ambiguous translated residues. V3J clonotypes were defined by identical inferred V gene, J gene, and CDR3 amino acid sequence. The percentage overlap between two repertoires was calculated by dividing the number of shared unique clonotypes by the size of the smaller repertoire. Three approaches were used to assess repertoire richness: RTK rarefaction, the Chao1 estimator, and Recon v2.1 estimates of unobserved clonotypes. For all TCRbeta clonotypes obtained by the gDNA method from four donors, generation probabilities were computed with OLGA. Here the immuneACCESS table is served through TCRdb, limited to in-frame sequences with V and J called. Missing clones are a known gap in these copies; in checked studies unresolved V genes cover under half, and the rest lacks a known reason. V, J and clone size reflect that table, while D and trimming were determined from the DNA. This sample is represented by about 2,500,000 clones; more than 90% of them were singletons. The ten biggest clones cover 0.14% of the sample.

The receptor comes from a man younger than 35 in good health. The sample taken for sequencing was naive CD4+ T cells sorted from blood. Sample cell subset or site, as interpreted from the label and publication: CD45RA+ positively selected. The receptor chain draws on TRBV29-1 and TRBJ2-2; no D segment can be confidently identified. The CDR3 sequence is CSVRTTNTGELFF. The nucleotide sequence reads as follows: TGCAGCGTTCGTACAACGAACACCGGGGAGCTGTTTTTT.